Listed below are T cell receptor beta chains from one sample, sequenced in a study of blood T cell repertoires in COVID-19. Some clones are missing from TCRdb's copy, which holds only in-frame ones; the method was immunoSEQ multiplex PCR. This table has some 200,000 clones, roughly three quarters appearing once. Sample: peripheral blood. The receptors shown here come from a woman aged 45-59 years with active or convalescent COVID-19. The conserved cysteine and the conserved F or W are not part of the CDR3 here.

V,length,J,CDR3
TRBV4-3,12,TRBJ1-1,ASSRFSVNTEAF
TRBV20-1,9,TRBJ1-4,SAGGDEKLF
TRBV2,14,TRBJ1-2,ASTKGQGVSRYGYT
TRBV28,14,TRBJ2-6,ASSLVGADGANVLT
TRBV4-1,14,TRBJ1-4,ASSQDPHATNEKLF
TRBV29-1,14,TRBJ2-5,SVEDRRTGGPETQY
TRBV5-6,12,TRBJ1-2,ASSLRRTTYGYT
TRBV6-5,14,TRBJ2-1,ASSFSGQGSYNEQF
TRBV28,12,TRBJ1-1,ASLVQGANTEAF
TRBV7-2,12,TRBJ1-2,ASSPRTGGFGYT
TRBV19,12,TRBJ1-3,ASRDFLSGNTIY
TRBV2,13,TRBJ2-5,ASSEADWRQETQY
TRBV19,10,TRBJ1-2,ASSRDRERNT
TRBV7-2,14,TRBJ1-2,ASSSVNRGPNYGYT
TRBV6-6,10,TRBJ2-2,ASTVNTGELF
TRBV27,13,TRBJ2-7,ASSSYAGTGWEQY
TRBV18,13,TRBJ1-1,ASSPSTGRNTEAF
TRBV18,14,TRBJ1-4,ASSPPVGGRVEKLF
TRBV19,10,TRBJ1-5,ASSIDSQPQH
TRBV30,13,TRBJ2-2,AQTRGGLISGELF
TRBV27,14,TRBJ2-1,ASSFSPRRSYNEQF
TRBV12-3/TRBV12-4,9,TRBJ2-7,ASSFLSEQY
TRBV12-5,10,TRBJ1-3,ASGVQGNTIY
TRBV9,12,TRBJ1-4,ASSADTGGEKLF
TRBV9,13,TRBJ2-2,ASSVRALDTGELF
TRBV5-1,15,TRBJ2-7,ASSLDPQETGRYEQY
TRBV7-2,14,TRBJ2-3,ASSPGSKIAADTQY
TRBV3-1/TRBV3-2,14,TRBJ1-6,ASSWYRDRDNSPLH
TRBV6-5,14,TRBJ1-3,ASSSRTGSAENTIY
TRBV9,14,TRBJ2-2,ASSPPVSGVTGELF
TRBV21-1,15,TRBJ2-3,ASSKSDAGESTDTQY
TRBV7-3,13,TRBJ2-3,ASSLAGGLPDTQY
TRBV7-3,14,TRBJ1-2,ASSEGLGTVGLGYT
TRBV6-2/TRBV6-3,12,TRBJ2-3,ASSLQGGADTQY
TRBV30,11,TRBJ2-4,ACYRTGVNIQY
TRBV30,13,TRBJ1-6,AGSKRTGGESPLH
TRBV28,12,TRBJ1-6,ATLTNRGWSPLH